A selection of T cell receptor beta chains follows, all from one sample in a study of blood T cell repertoires in COVID-19. Some clones are missing from TCRdb's copy, which holds only in-frame ones; the method was immunoSEQ multiplex PCR. Of some 60,000 clones in the sample, roughly 84% were seen once. The specimen sequenced was peripheral blood. Every receptor here comes from a man in his fifties with COVID-19, enrolled during active disease. The CDR3 runs from the conserved cysteine through the conserved F or W. A D gene is named only where the DNA matches it firmly. Some rows mark clone size as missing; the rest say once, few, many or name a class of expanded clone.

TRBV19	TRBJ1-2	.	TRBD1	TGTGCCAGTAGTAACCCGGGACAGGGGGCCTCTTATGGCTACACCTTC	CASSNPGQGASYGYTF
TRBV30	TRBJ1-2	.	.	TGTGCCTGGATTAACGGCTATTCGGTTCAGGATGGCTACACCTTC	CAWINGYSVQDGYTF
TRBV5-1	TRBJ1-1	few	.	TGCGCCAGCAGCTCGACCCTGGAGGGGCTCCTGAACACTGAAGCTTTCTTT	CASSSTLEGLLNTEAFF
TRBV7-8	TRBJ1-3	.	.	TGTGCCAGCAGCTTTAGCGGAAACACCATATATTTT	CASSFSGNTIYF
TRBV18	TRBJ1-2	.	TRBD1	TGTGCCAGCTCATCACAACAGGGGGAACAGACCTTC	CASSSQQGEQTF
TRBV9	TRBJ2-3	.	.	TGTGCCAGCAGCGTTGATAGCGGCACAGATACGCAGTATTTT	CASSVDSGTDTQYF
TRBV9	TRBJ2-7	.	.	TGTGCCAGCAGCGTAACCCTGGGAGCCTACGAGCAGTACTTC	CASSVTLGAYEQYF
TRBV28	TRBJ1-6	once	.	TGTGCCAGCAGTCCGCAGAAGGGGAATTCACCCCTCCACTTT	CASSPQKGNSPLHF
TRBV5-1	TRBJ2-3	.	TRBD2	TGCGCCAGCTCCTCGCGACTAGCGGGACCACAAGATACGCAGTATTTT	CASSSRLAGPQDTQYF
TRBV10-3	TRBJ2-7	.	TRBD2	TGTGCCATCAGTGGGGGAGGGGCTAGCGGGGTACCGGGAGAGCAGTACTTC	CAISGGGASGVPGEQYF
TRBV5-6	TRBJ2-7	few	TRBD1	TGTGCCAGCAGCTTGGGACAGGGGGCCGCCTACGAGCAGTACTTC	CASSLGQGAAYEQYF
TRBV28	TRBJ1-6	few	.	TGTGCCAGCAGTGTCGGGGGGGCTGGCTCACCCCTCCACTTT	CASSVGGAGSPLHF